The TCR beta chain described here comes from a study of Tregs in tolerant kidney transplant recipients. Unstimulated regulatory T cells (CD4+CD25+CD127-), CD4+CD25- non-regulatory cells, CD4 and CD8 cells were FACS-sorted from thawed PBMCs. A word on this clone: Its matching antigen is unknown. The read is 3 residues too short to cover the CDR3 end, so that end is filled in from the germline J gene.

The protocol was immunoSEQ multiplex PCR, while the TCRdb copy is restricted to in-frame clones and leaves out a portion. The table for this sample gives some 31,000 clones. Trimming shortened V by 5 bases and J by 3 bases, and 17 bases separated the two germline ends. The germline V gene encodes CDR1 SGHTA and CDR2 FQGNSA. The CDR3 is made up of 15 amino acids. General study results and limits: Few patients were studied, so findings need validation in larger groups. Some patients' samples used different primers over time, so nucleotide sequences weren't comparable.

The specimen comprised CD8+ T cells from blood, sampled before the transplant. J is TRBJ2-7 and V is TRBV7-2, with D tentatively TRBD1 (6 bases). The receptor's source is a human donor who received a combined kidney and bone marrow transplant. The covered CDR3 bases are TGTGCCAGCAGCCCCGATTTAACAGGGTTCTACGAG. This translates into CASSPDLTGFYE. The whole CDR3 protein is CASSPDLTGFYEQYF. The full variable domain, its missing parts supplied by reference TRBV7-2 and TRBJ2-7, is GAGVSQSPSNKVTEKGKDVELRCDPISGHTALYWYRQSLGQGLEFLIYFQGNSAPDKSGLPSDRFSAERTGGSVSTLTIQRTQQEDSAVYLCASSPDLTGFYEQYFGPGTRLTVT.